This TCR beta chain was retrieved from a study of blood T cell repertoires in COVID-19. Sequencing used immunoSEQ multiplex PCR; TCRdb keeps in-frame clones, though not all of them. In the table there are around 200,000 clones, around four fifths of which are singletons. The CDR3 loop spans 16 amino acids. Trimming stripped 0 bases from V and 3 bases from J, with 13 bases between. The germline V gene has CDR1 SGDLS and CDR2 YYNGEE. Sequencing was carried out using peripheral blood. V usage is TRBV9 and J usage is TRBJ2-1; a possible D gene is TRBD1 (5 bases). This TCR was recovered from a woman at least 80 years old with active or convalescent COVID-19. Here the CDR3 reads CASSVGMGRYYNEQFF. The DNA for the CDR3 is TGTGCCAGCAGCGTAGGAATGGGGCGATACTACAATGAGCAGTTCTTC.